This note documents a single T cell receptor beta chain sequence. Its antigen is still unknown. Treatment here: around 19 received Ad26.COV2.S at low or high dose, single or two shots; 5 received placebo; per-sample allocation not given. After the first vaccine or placebo injection, samples were drawn on day 63. Assay: immunoSEQ multiplex PCR; the TCRdb copy retains only in-frame clones and omits some. The table lists approximately 420,000 clones, about nine tenths of them singletons, with 3.5% in the top ten. This entry belongs to a study of Ad26.COV2.S vaccination and SARS-CoV-2 variants. CDR3 length equals 13 residues. Germline values: CDR1 SQVTM, CDR2 ANQGSEA. Trimming stripped 6 bases from V and 3 bases from J, with 14 bases between. Study-level points and caveats: Placebo recipients had lower spike-specific TCR breadth than vaccine recipients. Possibly, TCR breadth and depth analyses underestimated total T cell responses.

J is TRBJ1-2 and V is TRBV29-1, with a tentative D call TRBD1 (5 bases). Sequences were derived from peripheral blood, sampled in a trial of Ad26.COV2.S vaccine versus placebo. This receptor was obtained from a person aged 18-65 years who received the Ad26.COV2.S COVID-19 vaccine or a placebo. The CDR3 DNA follows: TGCAGCGTAGCGGAGGGGCCCGACTATGGCTACACCTTC. Its translation is CSVAEGPDYGYTF.